This entry is about one T cell receptor beta chain. Its antigen remains unidentified. At one boundary the junction diverges from the germline segment, which might be a read error. These data belong to a study of blood T cells in healthy people across ages. A second PCR, run for about 6 to 12 cycles, used a sample-barcoded 5' primer plus a J-beta primer mix. TCRdb re-called the 5' RACE reads through MiXCR, storing one row per CDR3 protein. The sample shows 2 million or so distinct CDR3 sequences, roughly 49% of them seen only once. Study-level results: Versus aged donors, long-lived donors had higher diversity and more naive CD4+ cells. Age showed a roughly linear inverse relationship with TCR beta diversity per million T cells.

This sequence originates from a woman in her forties in good health. Sequencing input: blood.

The CDR3 DNA sequence: TGTGCCAGCAGTTTCCGGGACAGGGTTTGGACCCGGTACTTC. Translated: CASSFRDRVWTRYF. The chain joins TRBV6-2 or TRBV6-3 to TRBJ2-5; 9 bases agree with TRBD1. This CDR3 has 14 residues. The germline gives CDR1 MNHEY, CDR2 SVGEGT.